This passage covers 17 T cell receptor beta chains from one sample sequenced in a study of blood T cells in healthy people across ages. Using a J-beta primer mix together with a sample-barcoded 5' primer, a second PCR was run for roughly 6 to 12 cycles. TCRdb processed the 5' RACE reads anew with MiXCR; each CDR3 protein has one entry. This sample has around 800,000 distinct CDR3 sequences, with about 26% found just once. A further study also used this sample, focusing on T cells of mothers and their children.

Sequencing input: blood. These receptors all stem from a boy aged 10-17 years in good health.

V usage is TRBV18 and J usage is TRBJ1-4; D remains ambiguous. Germline V gene lookup returns CDR1 KGHSH and CDR2 LQKENI. This CDR3 is built from 14 residues. Trimming cost V 4 bases and J 8 bases, with 14 bases left between them. The CDR3: CASSRRRNEEKLFF. CDR3 in DNA: TGTGCCAGCTCACGAAGGCGGAACGAGGAAAAACTGTTTTTT.

This clonotype was recorded once. The chain uses TRBV4-1 and TRBJ1-3, with D uncertain. V dropped 3 bases and J dropped 0 bases, with 6 bases sitting between them. This CDR3 spans 14 amino acids. Germline V gives CDR1 MGHRA, CDR2 YSYEKL. This chain's CDR3 is CASSQAYSGNTIYF. In DNA, the CDR3 is TGCGCCAGCAGCCAGGCTTACTCTGGAAACACCATATATTTT.

The rearrangement uses TRBV5-1 and TRBJ2-5; TRBD1 aligns across 8 bases. The better agreement between TRBJ2-7 and the DNA end casts doubt on the J call. Germline V lookup: CDR1 SGHRS, CDR2 YFSETQ. The CDR3 runs to 15 residues. The CDR3 sequence is CASSLQDRVAYEQYF. Written as DNA, the CDR3 is TGCGCCAGCAGCCTTCAGGACAGGGTGGCCTACGAGCAGTACTTC.

The chain joins TRBV25-1 to TRBJ2-1; maybe TRBD2 (6 bases). The germline V gene encodes CDR1 MGHDK and CDR2 SYGVNS. Trimming removed 4 bases at V and 3 bases at J, with 13 bases between. The CDR3 extends over 15 amino acids. The CDR3 region is CASSGRVGNYNEQFF. The CDR3 bases are TGTGCCAGCAGTGGGAGGGTGGGGAACTACAATGAGCAGTTCTTC.

This clonotype has more than one count but fewer than ten. The junction and the germline gene differ at one end; a read error may be behind it. The rearrangement links TRBV29-1 to TRBJ2-5; 10 nucleotides agree with TRBD1. CDR3 size: 9 residues. Looked up from germline, CDR1 is SQVTM and CDR2 is ANQGSEA. The CDR3 spells CSAGDRGCF. CDR3 bases: TGCAGCGCAGGGGACAGGGGTTGCTTC.

V and J are TRBV19 and TRBJ2-3, with D possibly being TRBD1 (8 bases). Trimming took 7 bases from V and 1 from J, leaving 15 bases between them. The germline CDR1 and CDR2 sequences are LNHDA and SQIVND (reference sequence). The CDR3 covers 15 residues. The CDR3 sequence: CASTYTGGGTDTQYF. The CDR3 nucleotides read TGTGCCAGTACCTACACAGGGGGGGGCACAGATACGCAGTATTTT.

J is TRBJ1-2 and V is TRBV4-1, with D possibly TRBD1 on 5 matching bases. V dropped 1 base and J dropped 3 bases, with 15 bases sitting between them. Germline V lookup: CDR1 MGHRA, CDR2 YSYEKL. The CDR3 consists of 16 residues. Here the CDR3 DNA reads TGCGCCAGCAGCCAAGGCAGGGACGTGGAGTACTATGGCTACACCTTC. Translated: CASSQGRDVEYYGYTF.

Only a few counts were recorded for this clonotype. V and J are TRBV5-1 and TRBJ2-6, with a possible D match to TRBD1 (5 bases). The V gene's germline CDR1 is SGHRS and CDR2 YFSETQ. The CDR3 is made up of 16 amino acids. Trimming shortened V by 0 bases and J by 4 bases, and 11 bases separated the two germline ends. The CDR3 sequence is CASSLEIGAGANVLTF. The CDR3 DNA reads as TGCGCCAGCAGCTTGGAAATAGGGGCCGGGGCCAACGTCCTGACTTTC.

This clonotype was found a few times. This chain joins TRBV15 and TRBJ2-7, with D unclear. The V gene lost 0 bases and the J gene lost 5 bases, with 14 bases spanning the gap. Germline values: CDR1 LNHNV, CDR2 YYDKDF (reference sequence). CDR3 size: 15 residues. The CDR3 sequence is CATSRDPGRLNEQYF. For the CDR3, the DNA is TGTGCCACCAGCAGAGACCCCGGACGGCTGAACGAGCAGTACTTC. The full variable domain, completed using reference TRBV15 and TRBJ2-7, is DAMVIQNPRYQVTQFGKPVTLSCSQTLNHNVMYWYQQKSSQAPKLLFHYYDKDFNNEADTPDNFQSRRPNTSFCFLDIRSPGLGDTAMYLCATSRDPGRLNEQYFGPGTRLTVT.

The chain carries TRBV14 and TRBJ1-3; perhaps TRBD1 as D (5 bases). The CDR3 totals 15 residues. The V and J ends lost 4 bases and 0 bases respectively, with 10 bases between them. Germline V lookup: CDR1 SGHDN, CDR2 FVKESK. Here the CDR3 DNA reads TGTGCCAGCAGCCCAGGGCGGATCTCTGGAAACACCATATATTTT. This codes for CASSPGRISGNTIYF.

The V and J genes are TRBV10-2 and TRBJ2-7, with 8 bases aligning to TRBD1. Germline loops: CDR1 WSHSY, CDR2 SAAADI. This CDR3 comprises 13 residues. The V gene end was trimmed by 8 bases and the J gene end by 4 bases; junction bases not matched to a gene: 7. CDR3 region: CASRLRQGYEQYF. CDR3 DNA sequence: TGCGCCAGCCGCCTCCGACAGGGGTACGAGCAGTACTTC.

V usage is TRBV4-1 and J usage is TRBJ1-1, with D possibly matching TRBD1 (5 bases). Germline loops: CDR1 MGHRA, CDR2 YSYEKL. The CDR3 extends over 16 amino acids. V was cut by 0 bases and J by 1 base, with 12 bases left in between. In DNA, the CDR3 is TGCGCCAGCAGCCAAGATTTCGGACACCAGAACACTGAAGCTTTCTTT. This gives the protein CASSQDFGHQNTEAFF.

V is TRBV7-2 and J is TRBJ1-1; 8 bases map to TRBD1. Germline CDR1 SGHTA, CDR2 FQGNSA. The junction had 8 bases not matched to a gene; V was cut back by 2 bases and J by 3 bases. There are 16 residues in the CDR3. The CDR3 DNA reads as TGTGCCAGCAGCTTAAGGACAGGGAGGACGGACACTGAAGCTTTCTTT. It encodes CASSLRTGRTDTEAFF.

The rearrangement links TRBV12-3 or TRBV12-4 to TRBJ2-7; 7 nucleotides align to TRBD1. The CDR3 loop spans 12 amino acids. V was clipped by 6 bases and J by 7 bases; unmatched bases: 6. The CDR3 loop reads CASREQGWEQYF. The DNA for the CDR3 is TGTGCCAGCAGGGAACAGGGGTGGGAGCAGTACTTC.

The chain links TRBV7-9 to TRBJ2-1, with 8 bases fitting TRBD2. Germline V gene data show CDR1 as SEHNR and CDR2 as FQNEAQ (reference sequence). V shed 1 base and J 6 bases; nucleotides not matched to a gene: 8. The CDR3 extends over 16 amino acids. DNA for the CDR3: TGTGCCAGCAGCTTAGTCCCCCCGGGGGGGTTCAATGAGCAGTTCTTC. Translating gives CASSLVPPGGFNEQFF. Using reference TRBV7-9 and TRBJ2-1 for the parts outside the CDR3, the full variable domain is DTGVSQNPRHKITKRGQNVTFRCDPISEHNRLYWYRQTLGQGPEFLTYFQNEAQLEKSRLLSDRFSAERPKGSFSTLEIQRTEQGDSAMYLCASSLVPPGGFNEQFFGPGTRLTVL.

Only a few counts were recorded for this clonotype. The chain is built from TRBV29-1 and TRBJ1-1; D not certain. CDR1 and CDR2 from the germline V gene are SQVTM and ANQGSEA. V lost 1 base to trimming and J lost 4 bases, with 10 bases between them. The length of the CDR3 is 13 residues. The CDR3 DNA reads TGCAGCGTTGAAGGCGGTTTGGGCACTGAAGCTTTCTTT. It is translated as CSVEGGLGTEAFF.

The chain is built from TRBV2 and TRBJ1-2, with D unclear. V was clipped by 6 bases and J by 8 bases, with 16 bases between them. The CDR3 spans 13 residues. Germline CDR1 SNHLY, CDR2 FYNNEI. CDR3 DNA: TGTGCCAGCAGGGCGGGCCTCCTAGGAGGCTACACCTTC. Its translation is CASRAGLLGGYTF.